This TCR beta chain was identified in a study of identical twins. Template switching added a universal primer binding site, and final cDNA carried unique molecular identifiers. TCRdb re-called the 5' RACE reads with MiXCR, one entry per CDR3 protein. The profile shows roughly 1,500,000 distinct CDR3 sequences, roughly 35% of them singletons. Germline loops: CDR1 DFQATT, CDR2 SNEGSKA (reference sequence). The CDR3 loop spans 15 amino acids. The V and J ends lost 5 bases and 1 base respectively, with 18 bases between them. The receptor was isolated from a newborn girl in good health. The specimen sequenced was cord blood. This sequence joins TRBV20-1 and TRBJ2-7; tentatively, D is TRBD1 (5 bases). CDR3 in amino acids: CSASPGSGISYEQYF. As DNA, the CDR3 is TGCAGTGCTTCCCCAGGGTCGGGCATATCCTACGAGCAGTACTTC.